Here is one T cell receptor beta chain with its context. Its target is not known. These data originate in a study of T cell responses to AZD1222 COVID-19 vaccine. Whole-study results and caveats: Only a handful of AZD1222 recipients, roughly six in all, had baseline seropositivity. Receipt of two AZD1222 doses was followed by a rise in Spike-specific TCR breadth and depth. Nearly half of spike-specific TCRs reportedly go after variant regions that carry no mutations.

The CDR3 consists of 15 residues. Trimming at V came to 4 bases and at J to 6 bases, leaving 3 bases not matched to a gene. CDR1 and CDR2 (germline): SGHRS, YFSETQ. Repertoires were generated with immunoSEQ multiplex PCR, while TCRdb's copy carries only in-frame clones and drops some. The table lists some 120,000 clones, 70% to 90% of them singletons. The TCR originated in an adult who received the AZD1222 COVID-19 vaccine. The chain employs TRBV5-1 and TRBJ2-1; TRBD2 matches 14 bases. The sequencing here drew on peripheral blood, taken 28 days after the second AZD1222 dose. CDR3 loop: CASSGGTSGSNEQFF. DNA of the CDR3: TGCGCCAGCAGCGGAGGGACTAGCGGGAGCAATGAGCAGTTCTTC. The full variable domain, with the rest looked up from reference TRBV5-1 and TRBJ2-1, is KAGVTQTPRYLIKTRGQQVTLSCSPISGHRSVSWYQQTPGQGLQFLFEYFSETQRNKGNFPGRFSGRQFSNSRSEMNVSTLELGDSALYLCASSGGTSGSNEQFFGPGTRLTVL.